Listed below are T cell receptor beta chains from one sample, sequenced in a study of T cell clonotyping in hematopoietic cell transplantation. TCRdb keeps only in-frame clones here, not all; method: immunoSEQ multiplex PCR. The sample has tens of thousands of clones, about nine tenths seen once; the top ten hold 4.5% to 6.5%. The sample consisted of peripheral blood mononuclear cells, taken before stem cell transplant. These receptors were obtained from a man in his 60s with biphenotypic leukemia. Some clones in this sample may be carry-over from other donors' samples. CDR3s include the opening cysteine and the closing phenylalanine or tryptophan. D genes are given only for firm matches. A clone size is listed for some rows: how often the clone was seen (once, few, many), or a class if it is expanded.

DNA	CDR3	V	J	D	size
TGCGCCAGCAGCCGGTCAACGGGCACCTATGGCTACACCTTC	CASSRSTGTYGYTF	TRBV4-3	TRBJ1-2	.	.
TGCGCCAGCAGCCAAGAACCGACAGTCAGCTCCTACGAGCAGTACTTC	CASSQEPTVSSYEQYF	TRBV4-1	TRBJ2-7	.	.
TGTGCCATCAGTCTAGTTTCCGCAGATACGCAGTATTTT	CAISLVSADTQYF	TRBV10-3	TRBJ2-3	.	.
TGCGCCAGCAGCCAAGAGTCCCAATTCCGGGGCTATGGCTACACCTTC	CASSQESQFRGYGYTF	TRBV4-1	TRBJ1-2	.	.
TGTGCCAGCAGCCGCGGACTGGACCAAGAGACCCAGTACTTC	CASSRGLDQETQYF	TRBV7-2	TRBJ2-5	.	.
TGTGCCAGTAGTATAGAGGACGACGTAGGGCAGTACTTC	CASSIEDDVGQYF	TRBV19	TRBJ2-7	.	.
TGTGCCAGCAGGACCGGGACAGCTAACTATGGCTACACCTTC	CASRTGTANYGYTF	TRBV2	TRBJ1-2	TRBD1	.
TGTGCCAGCAGTTTAATTTCACAGAGCCCTAAACCTAAATCGGCGGGTCCCGGGGAGCTGTTTTTT	CASSLISQSPKPKSAGPGELFF	TRBV28	TRBJ2-2	.	.
TGTGCCAGCAGCCTGCAACAGGGGAGCTCCTACAATGAGCAGTTCTTC	CASSLQQGSSYNEQFF	TRBV7-3	TRBJ2-1	TRBD1	.
TGTGCCAACAGGGGGAACACCGGGGAGCTGTTTTTT	CANRGNTGELFF	TRBV7-3	TRBJ2-2	TRBD1	few
TGTGCCAGCAGTTTGACAGCGAACACTGAAGCTTTCTTT	CASSLTANTEAFF	TRBV9	TRBJ1-1	.	.
TGCGCCAGCAGCCCTCTTGGCGGGCTCACTGAAGCTTTCTTT	CASSPLGGLTEAFF	TRBV5-1	TRBJ1-1	.	.
TGTGCCAGCAGTTCCCTCCGGACAGGGAGACATCAGCCCCAGCATTTT	CASSSLRTGRHQPQHF	TRBV28	TRBJ1-5	TRBD1	.
TGCGCCAGCAGCTTGAACTCCGGAAACTATGGCTACACCTTC	CASSLNSGNYGYTF	TRBV5-1	TRBJ1-2	.	.
TGTGCCAGTAGCGAGGGACTAGCGGGAGAGGGATACGAGCAGTACTTC	CASSEGLAGEGYEQYF	TRBV19	TRBJ2-7	TRBD2	.
TGTGCCTCCCGGGACGGGGGGCTTAGCAATCAGCCCCAGCATTTT	CASRDGGLSNQPQHF	TRBV2	TRBJ1-5	.	.
TGTGCCAGCAGCTTGGAAAACCCAAACTATAGCAATCAGCCCCAGCATTTT	CASSLENPNYSNQPQHF	TRBV5-8	TRBJ1-5	.	.
TGTGCCATCAGTGAGGAGAATAGCGGGAGGTTCCCAGATACGCAGTATTTT	CAISEENSGRFPDTQYF	TRBV10-3	TRBJ2-3	TRBD2	.